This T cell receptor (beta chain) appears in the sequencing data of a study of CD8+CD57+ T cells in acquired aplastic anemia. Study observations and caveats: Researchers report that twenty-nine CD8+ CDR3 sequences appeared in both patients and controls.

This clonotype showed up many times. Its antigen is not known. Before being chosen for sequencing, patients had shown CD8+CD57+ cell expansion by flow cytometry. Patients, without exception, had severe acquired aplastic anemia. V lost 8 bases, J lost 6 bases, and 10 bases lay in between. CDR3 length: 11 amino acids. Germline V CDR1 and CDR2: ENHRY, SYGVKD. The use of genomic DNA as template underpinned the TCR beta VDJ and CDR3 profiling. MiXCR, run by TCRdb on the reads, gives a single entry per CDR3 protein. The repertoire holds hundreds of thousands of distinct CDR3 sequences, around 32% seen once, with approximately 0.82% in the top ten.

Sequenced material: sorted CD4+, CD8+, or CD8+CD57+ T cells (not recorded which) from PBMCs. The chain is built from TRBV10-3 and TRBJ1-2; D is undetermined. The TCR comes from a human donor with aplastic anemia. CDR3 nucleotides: TGTGCCATCTCATCTGTCGATGGCTACACCTTC. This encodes CAISSVDGYTF.